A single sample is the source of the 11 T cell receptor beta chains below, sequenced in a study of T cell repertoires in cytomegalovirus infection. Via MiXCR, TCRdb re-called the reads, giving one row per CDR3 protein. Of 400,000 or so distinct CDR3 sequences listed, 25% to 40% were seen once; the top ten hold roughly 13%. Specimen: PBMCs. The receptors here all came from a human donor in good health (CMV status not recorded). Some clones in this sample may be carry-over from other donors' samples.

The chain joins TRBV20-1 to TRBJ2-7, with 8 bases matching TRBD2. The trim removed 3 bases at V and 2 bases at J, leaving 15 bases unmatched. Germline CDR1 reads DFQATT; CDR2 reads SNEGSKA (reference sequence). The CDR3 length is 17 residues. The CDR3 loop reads CSARGGITSGNTYEQYF. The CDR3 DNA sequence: TGCAGTGCTAGGGGGGGGATAACTAGCGGCAACACCTACGAGCAGTACTTC.

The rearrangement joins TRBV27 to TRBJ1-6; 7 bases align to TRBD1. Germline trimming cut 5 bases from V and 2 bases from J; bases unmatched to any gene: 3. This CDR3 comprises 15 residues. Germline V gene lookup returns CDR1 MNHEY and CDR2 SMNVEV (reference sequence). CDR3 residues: CASSPGTAYNSPLHF. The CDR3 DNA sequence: TGTGCCAGCAGTCCCGGGACAGCCTATAATTCACCCCTCCACTTT.

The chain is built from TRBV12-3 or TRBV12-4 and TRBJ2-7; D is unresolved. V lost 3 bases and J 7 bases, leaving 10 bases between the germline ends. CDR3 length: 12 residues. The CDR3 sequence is CASSLNREEQYF. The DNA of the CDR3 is TGTGCCAGCAGTTTGAATAGGGAAGAGCAGTACTTC.

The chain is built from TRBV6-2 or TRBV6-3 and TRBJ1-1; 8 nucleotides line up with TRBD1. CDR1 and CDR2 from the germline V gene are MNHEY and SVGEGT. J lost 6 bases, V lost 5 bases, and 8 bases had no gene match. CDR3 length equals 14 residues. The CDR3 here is CASSGRQGLAEAFF. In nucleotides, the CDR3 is TGTGCCAGCAGTGGCCGACAGGGGTTGGCTGAAGCTTTCTTT.

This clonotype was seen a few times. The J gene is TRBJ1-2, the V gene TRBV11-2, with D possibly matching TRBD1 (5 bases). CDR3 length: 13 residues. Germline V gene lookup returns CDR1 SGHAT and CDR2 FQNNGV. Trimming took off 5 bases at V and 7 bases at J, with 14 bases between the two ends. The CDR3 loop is CASSPLSGTGYTF. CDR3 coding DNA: TGTGCCAGCAGCCCCTTATCCGGGACTGGCTACACCTTC.

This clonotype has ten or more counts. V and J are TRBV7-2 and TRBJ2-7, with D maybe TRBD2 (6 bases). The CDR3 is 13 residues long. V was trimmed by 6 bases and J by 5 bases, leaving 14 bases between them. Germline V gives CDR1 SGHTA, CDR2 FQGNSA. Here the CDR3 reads CASSKRDFDEQYF. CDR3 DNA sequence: TGTGCCAGCAGTAAACGGGACTTCGACGAGCAGTACTTC.

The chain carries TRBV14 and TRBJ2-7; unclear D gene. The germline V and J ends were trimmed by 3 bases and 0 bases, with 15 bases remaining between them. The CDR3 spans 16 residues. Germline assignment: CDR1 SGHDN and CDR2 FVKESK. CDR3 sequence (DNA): TGTGCCAGCAGCCACAGTGGGCCGAGAAGCTCCTACGAGCAGTACTTC. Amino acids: CASSHSGPRSSYEQYF.

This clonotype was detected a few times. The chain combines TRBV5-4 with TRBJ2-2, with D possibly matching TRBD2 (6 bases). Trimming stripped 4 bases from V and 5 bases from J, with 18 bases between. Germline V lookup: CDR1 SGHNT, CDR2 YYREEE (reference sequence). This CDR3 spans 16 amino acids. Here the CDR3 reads CASSPRGGPGTGELFF. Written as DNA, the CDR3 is TGTGCCAGCAGCCCCCGGGGAGGTCCGGGGACCGGGGAGCTGTTTTTT.

CDR3 region: CASSESPGAQYF. The DNA for the CDR3 is TGTGCCAGCAGTGAGAGCCCGGGGGCGCAGTATTTT. V is TRBV6-1 and J is TRBJ2-3; tentatively, D is TRBD2 (6 bases). Germline V gene data show CDR1 as MNHNS and CDR2 as SASEGT. The CDR3 extends over 12 amino acids. The ends were cut back, 3 bases at V and 10 bases at J, with 11 bases in the middle.

CDR3 protein: CASSNRRDGTRGQYF. The DNA for the CDR3 is TGTGCCAGTAGTAACCGCCGGGACGGTACTCGGGGGCAGTACTTC. The J gene is TRBJ2-7, the V gene TRBV27; perhaps D is TRBD1 or TRBD2 (5 bases each). V was clipped by 9 bases and J by 9 bases, with 27 bases between them. There are 15 residues in the CDR3. Per germline, CDR1 MNHEY and CDR2 SMNVEV (reference sequence).

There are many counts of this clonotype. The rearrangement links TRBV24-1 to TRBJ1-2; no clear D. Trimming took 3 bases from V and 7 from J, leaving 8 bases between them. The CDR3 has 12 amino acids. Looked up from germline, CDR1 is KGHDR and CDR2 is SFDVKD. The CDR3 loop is CATSDIGIGYTF. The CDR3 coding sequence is TGTGCCACCAGTGATATAGGGATTGGCTACACCTTC.